The 2 T cell receptor beta chains presented below share a single source sample, sequenced in a study of T cells expressing NK-cell markers. TCRdb reprocessed the 5' RACE reads and stores each CDR3 protein as one record, lacking DNA. The sample has fewer than 400,000 distinct CDR3 sequences. The sample comprised blood T cells: a sorted CD56 or NKG2C T cell subset, CD4+ or CD8+ T cells, or bulk PBMC T cells (not recorded which). The receptors originated from a man between 18 and 69 years old in good health.

The gene calls are TRBV6-1 and TRBJ1-1; TCRdb selects TRBD1, and the lack of DNA leaves this call unchecked. The CDR3 covers 15 residues. Germline values: CDR1 MNHNS, CDR2 SASEGT. The CDR3 spells CASRTRGQGGTEAFF.

The CDR3 sequence is CSAGRTGAEQYF. The chain couples TRBV20-1 to TRBJ2-7; with no DNA, the TCRdb D assignment of TRBD1 cannot be verified. This CDR3 contains 12 residues. CDR1 is DFQATT, CDR2 SNEGSKA, per germline (reference sequence).